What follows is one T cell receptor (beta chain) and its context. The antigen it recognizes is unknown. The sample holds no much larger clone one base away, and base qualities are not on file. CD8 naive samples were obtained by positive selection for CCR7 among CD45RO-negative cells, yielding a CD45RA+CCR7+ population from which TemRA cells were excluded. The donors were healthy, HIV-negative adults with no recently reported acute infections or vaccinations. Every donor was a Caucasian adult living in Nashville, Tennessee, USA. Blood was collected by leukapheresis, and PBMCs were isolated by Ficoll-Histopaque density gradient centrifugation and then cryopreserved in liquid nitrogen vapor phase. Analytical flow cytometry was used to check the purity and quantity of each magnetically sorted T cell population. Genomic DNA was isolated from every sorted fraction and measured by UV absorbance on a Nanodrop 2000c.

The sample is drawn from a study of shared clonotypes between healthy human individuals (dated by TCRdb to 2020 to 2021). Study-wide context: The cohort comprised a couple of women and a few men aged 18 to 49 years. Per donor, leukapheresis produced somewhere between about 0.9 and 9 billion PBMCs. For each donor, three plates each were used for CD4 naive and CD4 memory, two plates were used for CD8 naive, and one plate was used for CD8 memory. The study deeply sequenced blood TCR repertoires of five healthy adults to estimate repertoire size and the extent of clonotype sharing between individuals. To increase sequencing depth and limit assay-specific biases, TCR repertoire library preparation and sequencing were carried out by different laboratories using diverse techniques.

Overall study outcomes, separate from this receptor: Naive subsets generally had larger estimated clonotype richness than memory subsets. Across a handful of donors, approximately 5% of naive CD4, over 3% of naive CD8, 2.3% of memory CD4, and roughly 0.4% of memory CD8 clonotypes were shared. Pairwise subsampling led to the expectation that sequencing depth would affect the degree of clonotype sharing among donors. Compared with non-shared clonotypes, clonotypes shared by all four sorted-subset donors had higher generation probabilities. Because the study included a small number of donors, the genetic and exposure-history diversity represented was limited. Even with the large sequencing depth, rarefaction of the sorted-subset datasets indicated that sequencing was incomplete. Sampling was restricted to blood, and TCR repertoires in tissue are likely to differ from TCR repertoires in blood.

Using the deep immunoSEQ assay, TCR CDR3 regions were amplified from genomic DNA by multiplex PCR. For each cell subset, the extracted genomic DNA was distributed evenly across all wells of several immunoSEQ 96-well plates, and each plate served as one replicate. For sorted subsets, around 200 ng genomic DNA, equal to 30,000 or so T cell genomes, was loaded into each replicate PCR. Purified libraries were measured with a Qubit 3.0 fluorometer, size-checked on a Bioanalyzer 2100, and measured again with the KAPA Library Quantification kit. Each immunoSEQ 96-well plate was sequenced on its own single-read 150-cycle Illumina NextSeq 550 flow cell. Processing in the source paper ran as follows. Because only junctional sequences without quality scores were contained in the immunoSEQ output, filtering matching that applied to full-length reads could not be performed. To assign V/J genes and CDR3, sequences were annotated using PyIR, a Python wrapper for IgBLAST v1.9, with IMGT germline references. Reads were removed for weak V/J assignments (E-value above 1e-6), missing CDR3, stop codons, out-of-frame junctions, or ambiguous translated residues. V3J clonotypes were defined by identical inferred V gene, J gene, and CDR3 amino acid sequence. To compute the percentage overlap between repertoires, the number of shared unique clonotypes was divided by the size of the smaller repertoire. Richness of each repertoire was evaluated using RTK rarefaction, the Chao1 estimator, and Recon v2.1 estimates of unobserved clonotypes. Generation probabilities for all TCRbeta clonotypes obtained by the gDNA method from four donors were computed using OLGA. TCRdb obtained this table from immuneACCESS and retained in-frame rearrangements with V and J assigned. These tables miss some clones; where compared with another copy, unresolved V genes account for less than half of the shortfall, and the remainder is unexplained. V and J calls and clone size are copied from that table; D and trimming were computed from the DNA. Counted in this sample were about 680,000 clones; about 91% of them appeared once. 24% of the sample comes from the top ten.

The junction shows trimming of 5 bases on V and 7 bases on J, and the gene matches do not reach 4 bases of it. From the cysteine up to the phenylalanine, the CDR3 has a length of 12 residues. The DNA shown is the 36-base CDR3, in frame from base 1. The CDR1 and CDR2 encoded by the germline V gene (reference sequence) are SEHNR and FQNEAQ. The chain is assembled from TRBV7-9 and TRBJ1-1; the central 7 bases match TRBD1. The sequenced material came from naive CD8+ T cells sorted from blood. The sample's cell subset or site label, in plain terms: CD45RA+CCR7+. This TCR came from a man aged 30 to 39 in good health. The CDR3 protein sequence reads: CASSLWDSEAFF. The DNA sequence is TGTGCCAGCAGCCTGTGGGACAGTGAAGCTTTCTTT.